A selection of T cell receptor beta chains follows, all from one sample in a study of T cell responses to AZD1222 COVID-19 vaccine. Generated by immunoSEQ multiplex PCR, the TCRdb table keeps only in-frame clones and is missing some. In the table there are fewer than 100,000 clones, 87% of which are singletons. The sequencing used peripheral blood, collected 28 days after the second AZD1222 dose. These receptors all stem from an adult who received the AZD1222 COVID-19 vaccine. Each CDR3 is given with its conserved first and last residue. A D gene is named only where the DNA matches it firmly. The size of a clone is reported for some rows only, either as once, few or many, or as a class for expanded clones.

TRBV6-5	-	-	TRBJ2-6	TGTGCCAGCCGCCCCACTGGGGCCAACGTCCTGACTTTC	CASRPTGANVLTF
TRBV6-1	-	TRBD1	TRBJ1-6	TGTGCCAGCAGTGAGAGGGACAGGGAGAGGGCACCCCTCCACTTT	CASSERDRERAPLHF
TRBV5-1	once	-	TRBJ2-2	TGCGCCAGCAGCTTGGCCGAGCAGGGCGTCGGGGAGCTGTTTTTT	CASSLAEQGVGELFF
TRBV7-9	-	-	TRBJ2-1	TGTGCCAGCAGCGCGGTTACAGGGTGGGAGCAGTTCTTC	CASSAVTGWEQFF
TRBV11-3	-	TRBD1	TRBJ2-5	TGTGCCAGCTCACGAGGACAGGCCCCGCAAGAGACCCAGTACTTC	CASSRGQAPQETQYF
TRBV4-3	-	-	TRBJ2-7	TGCGCCAGCAGCCAAGGTCTAGCCGGCGAGCAGTACTTC	CASSQGLAGEQYF
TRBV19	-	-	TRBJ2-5	TGTGCCAGTAGTCCCCTCGGCGGGCAAGCAATCAAAGGAAAGACCCAGTACTTC	CASSPLGGQAIKGKTQYF
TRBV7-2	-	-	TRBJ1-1	TGTGCCAGCAGCGTTATCCCGAGGGACACTGAAGCTTTCTTT	CASSVIPRDTEAFF
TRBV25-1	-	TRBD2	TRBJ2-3	TGTGCCAGCAGTGTCACCGGGGGGGAGACGCAGTATTTT	CASSVTGGETQYF
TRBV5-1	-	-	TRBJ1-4	TGCGCCAGCAGCTCCGGAACCCAGGGAAGCAAACTGTTTTTT	CASSSGTQGSKLFF
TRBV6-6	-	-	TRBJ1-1	TGTGCCAGCAGTTACGCGACAGCCGTAGTGGCTTTCTTT	CASSYATAVVAFF